Following are 15 T cell receptor beta chains from one sample sequenced in a study of blood T cell repertoires in COVID-19. The method was immunoSEQ multiplex PCR; TCRdb's version includes in-frame clones alone and lacks a portion of them. Among around 120,000 clones listed, 78% were seen once. The specimen was peripheral blood. These receptors were taken from a man between 65 and 85 years old with acute or convalescent COVID-19.

There are many counts of this clone. The chain recombines TRBV5-8 with TRBJ1-5; 7 bases fit TRBD1. Germline V gene lookup returns CDR1 SGHTS and CDR2 YDEGEE. Losses at the gene ends were 4 bases for V and 9 bases for J; bases not matched to a gene: 13. The CDR3 is made up of 15 amino acids. CDR3 loop: CASSTGTVGHAPQHF. CDR3 sequence (DNA): TGTGCCAGCAGCACCGGGACAGTTGGCCACGCGCCCCAGCATTTT.

This chain joins TRBV29-1 and TRBJ2-1; 8 positions match TRBD2. Germline CDR1 SQVTM, CDR2 ANQGSEA. The V gene end was trimmed by 4 bases and the J gene end by 0 bases; junction bases not matched to a gene: 5. The CDR3 spans 15 residues. The CDR3 reads CSVVILAASYNEQFF. DNA for the CDR3: TGCAGCGTTGTTATACTAGCGGCCTCCTACAATGAGCAGTTCTTC.

This chain joins TRBV7-2 and TRBJ2-1; D ambiguous. Germline CDR1 and CDR2: SGHTA and FQGNSA. Trimming pared 0 bases from V and 6 bases from J, leaving 9 bases between. The CDR3 extends over 14 amino acids. This CDR3 is CASSLAPGSNEQFF. The CDR3 coding sequence is TGTGCCAGCAGCTTAGCGCCAGGTTCCAATGAGCAGTTCTTC.

J is TRBJ2-3 and V is TRBV20-1; D is perhaps TRBD2 (5 bases). Germline V gene lookup returns CDR1 DFQATT and CDR2 SNEGSKA (reference sequence). With 3 bases removed from V and 3 bases from J, the gap between germline ends came to 22 bases. CDR3 size: 17 residues. CDR3 in amino acids: CSASWASSVDETDTQYF. The DNA for the CDR3 is TGCAGTGCTAGTTGGGCTAGCTCGGTGGATGAGACAGATACGCAGTATTTT.

The rearrangement uses TRBV5-4 and TRBJ1-2; TRBD1 matches at 10 bases. V lost 4 bases and J lost 4; bases outside the gene matches: 13. CDR3 length: 17 residues. The V gene's germline CDR1 is SGHNT and CDR2 YYREEE (reference sequence). The CDR3 DNA sequence: TGTGCCAGCAGCGCACCGGACAGGGGGAGAACCAGCTATGGCTACACCTTC. Translation gives CASSAPDRGRTSYGYTF. The full variable domain, in which reference TRBV5-4 and TRBJ1-2 provide the parts outside the CDR3, is ETGVTQSPTHLIKTRGQQVTLRCSSQSGHNTVSWYQQALGQGPQFIFQYYREEENGRGNFPPRFSGLQFPNYSSELNVNALELDDSALYLCASSAPDRGRTSYGYTFGSGTRLTVV.

This clone was detected only a few times. The V gene is TRBV28, the J gene TRBJ2-3, with 8 bases fitting TRBD1. Germline CDR1 is MDHEN and CDR2 is SYDVKM. V was clipped by 2 bases and J by 4 bases; unmatched bases: 2. This CDR3 comprises 14 residues. The CDR3 loop is CASSLQTGADTQYF. The CDR3 DNA reads TGTGCCAGCAGTTTACAGACAGGGGCAGATACGCAGTATTTT.

The genes are TRBV7-6 and TRBJ1-2; perhaps TRBD1 as D (5 bases). The CDR3 contains 13 residues. V lost 5 bases, J lost 1 base, and 8 bases lay in between. Germline V gene sequence: CDR1 SGHVS, CDR2 FNYEAQ. The CDR3 nucleotides read TGTGCCAGCAGCGTTAGGGGTAACTATGGCTACACCTTC. It encodes CASSVRGNYGYTF.

The chain couples TRBV2 to TRBJ2-1, with D possibly matching TRBD2 (5 bases). CDR3 size: 14 residues. Germline assignment: CDR1 SNHLY and CDR2 FYNNEI. Trimming removed 7 bases from V and 9 bases from J, with 19 bases in between. DNA of the CDR3: TGTGCCAGCAATCCTCGGGCTAGCCCGGGTGAGCAGTTCTTC. It yields the protein CASNPRASPGEQFF.

This clone was seen once. The rearrangement joins TRBV6-2 or TRBV6-3 to TRBJ1-5; D remains ambiguous. Trimming removed 0 bases at V and 2 bases at J, with 11 bases between. CDR1 and CDR2 (germline): MNHEY, SVGEGT. This CDR3 spans 16 amino acids. The CDR3 spells CASSYSRGKGNQPQHF. The DNA of the CDR3 is TGTGCCAGCAGTTACTCTCGGGGTAAGGGCAATCAGCCCCAGCATTTT.

This chain links TRBV28 with TRBJ2-7; the match to TRBD2 covers 10 bases. CDR1 and CDR2 from the germline V gene are MDHEN and SYDVKM. This CDR3 has 15 residues. V shed 6 bases, J shed 4 bases, and the junction held 9 bases outside the gene matches. The CDR3 DNA follows: TGTGCCAGCAGCTCCCTCCTAGCGGGGGCGTACGAGCAGTACTTC. This translates into CASSSLLAGAYEQYF.

V is TRBV15 and J is TRBJ1-2, with TRBD1 identical over 9 bases. The CDR3 has 18 residues. Germline V gene sequence: CDR1 LNHNV, CDR2 YYDKDF (reference sequence). V lost 2 bases to trimming and J lost 8 bases; unmatched junction nucleotides: 18. CDR3 loop: CATSRNTGTGIGSGGYTF. In nucleotides, the CDR3 is TGTGCCACCAGCAGAAATACCGGGACAGGGATCGGCTCTGGGGGCTACACCTTC.

J is TRBJ2-3 and V is TRBV7-3; 15 bases are a match to TRBD2. The J segment lost 2 bases and the V segment lost 6 bases, leaving 6 bases of the junction unmatched. Looked up from germline, CDR1 is SGHTA and CDR2 is FQGTGA. The length of the CDR3 is 17 residues. CDR3 sequence: CASRPGLAGGPTDTQYF. The CDR3 nucleotides are TGTGCCAGCAGGCCCGGACTAGCGGGGGGGCCCACAGATACGCAGTATTTT.

This clone was counted a few times. This chain links TRBV6-2 or TRBV6-3 with TRBJ1-1, with D possibly TRBD1 on 6 matching bases. The CDR3 length is 15 residues. V lost 4 bases to trimming and J lost 2 bases, with 14 bases between them. Germline V gives CDR1 MNHEY, CDR2 SVGEGT. CDR3 nucleotide sequence: TGTGCCAGCAGTTTGTGGACAGCCATTAACACTGAAGCTTTCTTT. Its translation is CASSLWTAINTEAFF.

The chain is built from TRBV10-2 and TRBJ1-1, with D perhaps matching TRBD1 (5 bases). Trimming removed 4 bases from V and 7 bases from J, with 16 bases in between. Germline loops: CDR1 WSHSY, CDR2 SAAADI. The CDR3 contains 14 residues. CDR3 nucleotide sequence: TGCGCCAGCAGTGCTCAGGGACTAACAGGTGAAGCTTTCTTT. It encodes CASSAQGLTGEAFF.

V gene TRBV7-9 combines with J gene TRBJ1-6; D not resolved. The germline gives CDR1 SEHNR, CDR2 FQNEAQ (reference sequence). The CDR3 contains 13 residues. Between the trimmed V and J ends, which lost 5 bases and 7 bases, there was a span of 9 bases. CDR3 region: CASSQEANSPLHF. The CDR3, as DNA: TGTGCCAGCAGCCAGGAGGCGAATTCACCCCTCCACTTT.